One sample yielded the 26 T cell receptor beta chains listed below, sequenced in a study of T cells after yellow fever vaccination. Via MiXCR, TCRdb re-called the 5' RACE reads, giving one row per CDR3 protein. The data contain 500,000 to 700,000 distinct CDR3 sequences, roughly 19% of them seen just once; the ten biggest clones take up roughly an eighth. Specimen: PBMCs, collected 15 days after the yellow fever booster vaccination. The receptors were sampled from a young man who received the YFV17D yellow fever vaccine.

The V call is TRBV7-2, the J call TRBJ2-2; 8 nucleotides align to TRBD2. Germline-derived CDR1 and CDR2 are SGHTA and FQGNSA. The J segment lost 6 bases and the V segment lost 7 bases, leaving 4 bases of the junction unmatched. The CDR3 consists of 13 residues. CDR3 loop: CASTPGGPGELFF. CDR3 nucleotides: TGTGCCAGCACCCCGGGAGGGCCCGGGGAGCTGTTTTTT.

The CDR3: CAWEGGEYNEQFF. The CDR3 coding sequence is TGTGCCTGGGAGGGGGGGGAGTACAATGAGCAGTTCTTC. The J gene is TRBJ2-1, the V gene TRBV30, with D possibly being TRBD2 (7 bases). Germline V gene lookup returns CDR1 GTSNPN and CDR2 SVGIG (reference sequence). The ends were cut back, 5 bases at V and 4 bases at J, with 12 bases in the middle. The length of the CDR3 is 13 residues.

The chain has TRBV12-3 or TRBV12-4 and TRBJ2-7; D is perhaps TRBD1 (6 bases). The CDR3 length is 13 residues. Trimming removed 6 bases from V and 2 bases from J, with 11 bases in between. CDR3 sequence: CASRRGQTYEQYF. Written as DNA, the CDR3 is TGTGCCAGCAGAAGAGGACAGACCTACGAGCAGTACTTC.

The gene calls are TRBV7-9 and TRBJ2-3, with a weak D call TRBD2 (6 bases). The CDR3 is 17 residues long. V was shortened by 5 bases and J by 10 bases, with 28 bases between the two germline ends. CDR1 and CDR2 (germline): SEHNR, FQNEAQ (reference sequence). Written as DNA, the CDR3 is TGTGCCAGCAGCCCCGTCCCCCCGGGGGTCGGTAGGGCAGCGCAGTATTTT. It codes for CASSPVPPGVGRAAQYF.

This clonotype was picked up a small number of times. The CDR3 spells CSARFSDTQYF. CDR3 nucleotide sequence: TGCAGTGCTAGATTCTCAGATACGCAGTATTTT. The genes are TRBV20-1 and TRBJ2-3; D uncertain. Germline CDR1 and CDR2: DFQATT and SNEGSKA (reference sequence). The germline V and J ends were trimmed by 2 bases and 4 bases, with 4 bases remaining between them. The CDR3 totals 11 residues.

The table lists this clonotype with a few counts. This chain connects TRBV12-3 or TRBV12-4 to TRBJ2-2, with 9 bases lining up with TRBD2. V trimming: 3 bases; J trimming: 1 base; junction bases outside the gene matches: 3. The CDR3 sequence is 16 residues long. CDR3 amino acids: CASSFLAGVNTGELFF. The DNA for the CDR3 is TGTGCCAGCAGTTTTTTAGCGGGAGTGAACACCGGGGAGCTGTTTTTT.

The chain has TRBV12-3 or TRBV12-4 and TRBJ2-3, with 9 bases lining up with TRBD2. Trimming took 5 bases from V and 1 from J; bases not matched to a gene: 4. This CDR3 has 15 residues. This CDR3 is CASSVSGRGTDTQYF. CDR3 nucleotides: TGTGCCAGCAGTGTTAGCGGGAGAGGCACAGATACGCAGTATTTT.

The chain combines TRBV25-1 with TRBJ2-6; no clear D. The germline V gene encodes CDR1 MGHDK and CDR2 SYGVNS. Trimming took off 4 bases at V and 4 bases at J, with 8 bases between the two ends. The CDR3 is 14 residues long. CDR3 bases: TGTGCCAGCAGTGTGGGAACCGGGGCCAACGTCCTGACTTTC. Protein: CASSVGTGANVLTF.

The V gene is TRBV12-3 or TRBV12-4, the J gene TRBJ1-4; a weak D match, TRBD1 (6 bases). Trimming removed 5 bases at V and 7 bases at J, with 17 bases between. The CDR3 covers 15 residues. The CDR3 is CASSAPGGGGEKLFF. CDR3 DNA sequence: TGTGCCAGCAGTGCCCCGGGGGGCGGCGGTGAAAAACTGTTTTTT.

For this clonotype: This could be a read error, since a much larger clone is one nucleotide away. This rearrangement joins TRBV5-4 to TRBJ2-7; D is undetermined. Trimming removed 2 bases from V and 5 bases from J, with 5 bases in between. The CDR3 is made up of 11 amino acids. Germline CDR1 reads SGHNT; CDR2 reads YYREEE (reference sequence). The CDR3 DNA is TGTGCCAGCAGCTTCATGGACGAGCAGTACTTC. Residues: CASSFMDEQYF.

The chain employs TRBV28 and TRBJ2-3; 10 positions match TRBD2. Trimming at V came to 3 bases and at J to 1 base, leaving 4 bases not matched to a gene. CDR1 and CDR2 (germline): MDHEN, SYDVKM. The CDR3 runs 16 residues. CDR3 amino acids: CASSFLAGEGTDTQYF. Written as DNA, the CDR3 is TGTGCCAGCAGTTTTCTAGCGGGGGAGGGCACAGATACGCAGTATTTT.

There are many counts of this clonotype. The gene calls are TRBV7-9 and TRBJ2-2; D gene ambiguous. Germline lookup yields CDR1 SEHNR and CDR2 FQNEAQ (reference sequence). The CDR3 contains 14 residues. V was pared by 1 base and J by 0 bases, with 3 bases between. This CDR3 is CASSLEANTGELFF. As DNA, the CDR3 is TGTGCCAGCAGCTTAGAAGCGAACACCGGGGAGCTGTTTTTT.

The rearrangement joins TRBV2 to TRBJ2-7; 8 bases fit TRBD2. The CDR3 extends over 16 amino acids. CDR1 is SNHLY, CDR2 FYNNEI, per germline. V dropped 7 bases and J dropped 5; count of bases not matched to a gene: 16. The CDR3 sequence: CASKSPRRAGVDEQYF. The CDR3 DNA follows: TGTGCCAGCAAGTCCCCCAGAAGAGCGGGAGTCGACGAGCAGTACTTC.

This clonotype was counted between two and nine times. CDR3 sequence reads: CASSVTGTRNTEAFF. The CDR3 DNA reads TGTGCCAGCAGTGTAACCGGGACCAGGAACACTGAAGCTTTCTTT. J is TRBJ1-1 and V is TRBV25-1; the D gene is possibly TRBD1 (5 bases). Germline V lookup: CDR1 MGHDK, CDR2 SYGVNS. The V gene lost 4 bases and the J gene lost 1 base, with 13 bases spanning the gap. The CDR3 runs to 15 residues.

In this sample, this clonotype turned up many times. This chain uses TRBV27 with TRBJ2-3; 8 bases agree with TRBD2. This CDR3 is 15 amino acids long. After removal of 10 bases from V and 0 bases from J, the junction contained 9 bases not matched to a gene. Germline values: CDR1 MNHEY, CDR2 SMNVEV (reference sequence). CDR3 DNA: TGTGCCACGAAAGACGGACTAGCCAGCACAGATACGCAGTATTTT. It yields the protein CATKDGLASTDTQYF.

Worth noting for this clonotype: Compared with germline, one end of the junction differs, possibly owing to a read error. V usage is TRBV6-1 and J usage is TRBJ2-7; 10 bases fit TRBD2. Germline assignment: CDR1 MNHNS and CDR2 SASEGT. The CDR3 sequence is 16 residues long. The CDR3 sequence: CASSQQVLAGGYEQYF. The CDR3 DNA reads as TGTGCTAGCAGCCAACAGGTTTTAGCGGGAGGTTACGAGCAGTACTTC.

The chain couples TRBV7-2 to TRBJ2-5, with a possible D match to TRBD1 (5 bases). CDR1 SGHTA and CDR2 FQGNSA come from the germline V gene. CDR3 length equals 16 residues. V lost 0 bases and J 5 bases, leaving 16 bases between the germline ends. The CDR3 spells CASSLALAGSWETQYF. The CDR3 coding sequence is TGTGCCAGCAGCTTAGCCCTGGCAGGGTCATGGGAGACCCAGTACTTC. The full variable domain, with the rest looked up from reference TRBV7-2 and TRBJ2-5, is GAGVSQSPSNKVTEKGKDVELRCDPISGHTALYWYRQSLGQGLEFLIYFQGNSAPDKSGLPSDRFSAERTGGSVSTLTIQRTQQEDSAVYLCASSLALAGSWETQYFGPGTRLLVL.

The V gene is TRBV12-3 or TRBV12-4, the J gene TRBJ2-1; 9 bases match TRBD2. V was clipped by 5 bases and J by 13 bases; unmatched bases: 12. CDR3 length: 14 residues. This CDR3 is CASSAGGGGRQQFF. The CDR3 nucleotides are TGTGCCAGCAGTGCGGGGGGGGGCGGGAGGCAACAGTTCTTC.

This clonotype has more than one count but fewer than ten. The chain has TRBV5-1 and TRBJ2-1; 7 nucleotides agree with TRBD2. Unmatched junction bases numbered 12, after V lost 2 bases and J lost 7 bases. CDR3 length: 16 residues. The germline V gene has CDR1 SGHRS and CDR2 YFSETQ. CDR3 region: CASSLSGGGSGNEQFF. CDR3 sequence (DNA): TGCGCCAGCAGCTTATCAGGCGGCGGGAGTGGAAATGAGCAGTTCTTC.

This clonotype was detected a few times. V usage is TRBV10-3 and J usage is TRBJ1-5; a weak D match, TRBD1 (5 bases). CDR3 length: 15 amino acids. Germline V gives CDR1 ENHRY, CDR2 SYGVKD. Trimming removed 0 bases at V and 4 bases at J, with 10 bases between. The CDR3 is CAISESGAGNQPQHF. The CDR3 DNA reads TGTGCCATCAGTGAGTCTGGGGCAGGGAATCAGCCCCAGCATTTT.

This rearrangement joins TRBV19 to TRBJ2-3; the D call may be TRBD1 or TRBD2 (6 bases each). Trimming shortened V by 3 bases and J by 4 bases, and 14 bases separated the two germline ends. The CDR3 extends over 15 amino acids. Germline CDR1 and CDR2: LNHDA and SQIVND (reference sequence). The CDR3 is CASSMGGGRADTQYF. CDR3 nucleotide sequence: TGTGCCAGTAGTATGGGGGGCGGAAGGGCAGATACGCAGTATTTT.

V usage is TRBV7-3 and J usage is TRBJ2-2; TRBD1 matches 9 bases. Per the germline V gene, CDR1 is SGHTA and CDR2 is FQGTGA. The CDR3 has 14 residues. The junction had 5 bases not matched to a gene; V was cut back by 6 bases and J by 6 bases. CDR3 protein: CASRWDRVAGELFF. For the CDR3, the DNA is TGTGCCAGCAGATGGGACAGGGTAGCCGGGGAGCTGTTTTTT.

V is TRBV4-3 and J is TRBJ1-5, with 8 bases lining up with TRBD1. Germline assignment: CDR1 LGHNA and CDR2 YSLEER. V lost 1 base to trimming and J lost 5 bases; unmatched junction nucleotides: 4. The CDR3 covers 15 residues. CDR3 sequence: CASSQGTGLDQPQHF. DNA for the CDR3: TGCGCCAGCAGCCAAGGGACAGGGCTGGATCAGCCCCAGCATTTT.

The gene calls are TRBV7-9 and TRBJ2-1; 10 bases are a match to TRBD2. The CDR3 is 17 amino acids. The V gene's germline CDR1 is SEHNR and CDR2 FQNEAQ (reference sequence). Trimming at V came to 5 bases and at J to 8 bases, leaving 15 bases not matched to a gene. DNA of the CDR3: TGTGCCAGCAGCCGCCTCCTAAGCGGGAGGGCCAGGGATGAGCAGTTCTTC. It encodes CASSRLLSGRARDEQFF.

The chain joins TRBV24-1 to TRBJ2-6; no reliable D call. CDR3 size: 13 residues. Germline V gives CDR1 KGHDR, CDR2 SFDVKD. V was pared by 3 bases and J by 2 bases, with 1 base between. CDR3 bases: TGTGCCACCAGTGATACTGGGGCCAACGTCCTGACTTTC. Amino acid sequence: CATSDTGANVLTF.

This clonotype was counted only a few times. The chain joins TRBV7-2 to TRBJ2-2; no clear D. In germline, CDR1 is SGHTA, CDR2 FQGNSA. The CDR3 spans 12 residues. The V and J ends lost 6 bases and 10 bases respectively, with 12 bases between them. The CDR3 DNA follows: TGTGCCAGCAGTAACCAGGAACCGGAGCTGTTTTTT. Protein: CASSNQEPELFF.